The 25 T cell receptor beta chains below all came from one sample that was sequenced in a study of blood T cell repertoires in COVID-19. Sequencing was performed with immunoSEQ multiplex PCR; in TCRdb, only in-frame clones are kept and a portion is missing. Of some 80,000 clones in the sample, approximately 80% are singletons; the top ten hold approximately 20%. What was sequenced was peripheral blood. All receptors come from a woman aged 45-60 years with acute or convalescent COVID-19.

This clone was recorded only once. Other DNA variants within this sample encode the same CDR3. The chain links TRBV5-6 to TRBJ2-7; the D gene is possibly TRBD1 (5 bases). The V gene's germline CDR1 is SGHDT and CDR2 YYEEEE. The CDR3 contains 13 residues. The ends were cut back, 3 bases at V and 3 bases at J, with 10 bases in the middle. CDR3 DNA: TGTGCCAGCAGCTACCAGGGTAACTACGAGCAGTACTTC. This gives the protein CASSYQGNYEQYF.

The chain joins TRBV7-6 to TRBJ2-1, with TRBD2 as a possible D gene (6 bases). Trimming took 6 bases from V and 0 from J, leaving 12 bases between them. From germline, CDR1 is SGHVS and CDR2 FNYEAQ. The CDR3 has 15 amino acids. CDR3 amino acids: CASSRDSLSYNEQFF. The CDR3 DNA reads as TGTGCCAGCAGTCGGGACTCCCTCTCCTACAATGAGCAGTTCTTC.

V usage is TRBV19 and J usage is TRBJ2-1; 11 bases fit TRBD2. Germline CDR1 is LNHDA and CDR2 is SQIVND (reference sequence). The CDR3 spans 19 residues. The V gene end was trimmed by 0 bases and the J gene end by 5 bases; junction bases not matched to a gene: 12. The DNA of the CDR3 is TGTGCCAGTAGTATAGATAGGTGGCTAGCGGGAGGAAAGGACAATGAGCAGTTCTTC. Protein: CASSIDRWLAGGKDNEQFF.

V gene TRBV5-1 combines with J gene TRBJ2-6; the D gene is possibly TRBD1 (5 bases). The CDR3 runs 17 residues. The V gene's germline CDR1 is SGHRS and CDR2 YFSETQ. Between the trimmed V and J ends, which lost 6 bases and 4 bases, there was a span of 20 bases. The CDR3 nucleotides read TGCGCCAGCACCGCGATCCCAGGGCTATCCGGGGCCAACGTCCTGACTTTC. It encodes CASTAIPGLSGANVLTF.

The V call is TRBV18, the J call TRBJ1-2; 7 bases are shared with TRBD1. The CDR3 extends over 14 amino acids. Trimming took 6 bases from V and 4 from J; bases not matched to a gene: 8. Germline assignment: CDR1 KGHSH and CDR2 LQKENI. CDR3 DNA sequence: TGTGCCAGCTCCCCCGGACAGGTGAGCTATGGCTACACCTTC. As protein: CASSPGQVSYGYTF.

The rearrangement joins TRBV5-1 to TRBJ1-3; D perhaps matches TRBD1 (6 bases). Trimming removed 5 bases at V and 3 bases at J, with 9 bases between. CDR3 length equals 13 residues. The germline V gene has CDR1 SGHRS and CDR2 YFSETQ. The CDR3 region has the DNA TGCGCCAGCAGGGAACAGGGTGGAAACACCATATATTTT. It specifies CASREQGGNTIYF.

The V gene is TRBV20-1, the J gene TRBJ2-2, with 7 bases lining up with TRBD2. The germline CDR1 and CDR2 sequences are DFQATT and SNEGSKA (reference sequence). Trimming at V came to 3 bases and at J to 7 bases, leaving 8 bases not matched to a gene. The CDR3 runs to 14 residues. The CDR3 sequence: CSASLAGVSGELFF. The CDR3 DNA reads TGCAGTGCTAGTCTCGCGGGAGTGAGCGGGGAGCTGTTTTTT.

The V gene is TRBV20-1, the J gene TRBJ2-7; 9 positions agree with TRBD1. Germline V gene sequence: CDR1 DFQATT, CDR2 SNEGSKA (reference sequence). Trimming took 3 bases from V and 6 from J; bases not matched to a gene: 9. This CDR3 has 14 residues. Written as DNA, the CDR3 is TGCAGTGCTAGTCCGACAGGGGGTCGTGGCGAGCAGTACTTC. It specifies CSASPTGGRGEQYF.

J is TRBJ1-5 and V is TRBV10-3; D possibly corresponds to TRBD1 (5 bases). The CDR3 spans 12 residues. The germline CDR1 and CDR2 sequences are ENHRY and SYGVKD. Trimming removed 10 bases from V and 6 bases from J, with 13 bases in between. The CDR3 DNA is TGTGCCACCGGGCAGGGAAGTCAGCCCCAGCATTTT. Its protein is CATGQGSQPQHF.

This chain joins TRBV7-2 and TRBJ1-5; 10 positions match TRBD1. Germline CDR1 and CDR2: SGHTA and FQGNSA. CDR3 length: 14 residues. After removal of 4 bases from V and 4 bases from J, the junction contained 1 base not matched to a gene. In DNA, the CDR3 is TGTGCCAGCAGCTGGGACAGGGGTAATCAGCCCCAGCATTTT. Amino acid sequence: CASSWDRGNQPQHF.

The CDR3 nucleotides are TGTGCCAGTAGTATTAGCTCTTCACCCCTCCACTTT. As protein: CASSISSSPLHF. The chain joins TRBV19 to TRBJ1-6; no firm D call. Trimming pared 3 bases from V and 9 bases from J, leaving 6 bases between. This CDR3 is built from 12 residues. Germline CDR1 is LNHDA and CDR2 is SQIVND (reference sequence).

The chain combines TRBV6-5 with TRBJ2-1, with D tentatively TRBD1 (5 bases). The CDR3 covers 15 residues. In germline, CDR1 is MNHEY, CDR2 SVGAGI. V lost 7 bases and J lost 2, with 15 bases in between. CDR3 bases: TGTGCCAGCATCGCAGGGATCACGCCCTACAATGAGCAGTTCTTC. Translating gives CASIAGITPYNEQFF.

This sequence joins TRBV2 and TRBJ2-1, with TRBD1 matching over 10 bases. Germline CDR1 reads SNHLY; CDR2 reads FYNNEI. V dropped 5 bases and J dropped 3; count of bases not matched to a gene: 4. The CDR3 extends over 15 amino acids. The CDR3 DNA reads TGTGCCAGCAGTACCGGGACAGGGGTCTACAATGAGCAGTTCTTC. Its translation is CASSTGTGVYNEQFF.

This chain joins TRBV6-5 and TRBJ1-1; D might be TRBD1 (5 bases). The CDR3 consists of 15 residues. Germline CDR1 and CDR2: MNHEY and SVGAGI. V was clipped by 0 bases and J by 0 bases, with 8 bases between them. The CDR3 DNA reads as TGTGCCAGCAGTTACTCCCGCAGGGTGAACACTGAAGCTTTCTTT. It specifies CASSYSRRVNTEAFF.

The chain employs TRBV29-1 and TRBJ2-1; 8 bases align to TRBD2. CDR1 is SQVTM and CDR2 is ANQGSEA in the germline V gene. V gave up 4 bases and J gave up 6 bases; unmatched junction bases: 5. The CDR3 has 13 amino acids. The CDR3 protein is CSVASGSFNEQFF. CDR3 nucleotides: TGCAGCGTTGCTAGCGGGTCTTTCAATGAGCAGTTCTTC.

This clone came up a few times. The chain is built from TRBV7-2 and TRBJ2-1; 7 bases agree with TRBD2. The CDR3 covers 16 residues. After removal of 1 base from V and 0 bases from J, the junction contained 3 bases not matched to a gene. CDR1 and CDR2 (germline): SGHTA, FQGNSA. CDR3 protein: CASSLVGLPSYNEQFF. In DNA, the CDR3 is TGTGCCAGCAGCTTAGTGGGACTACCCTCCTACAATGAGCAGTTCTTC.

The V call is TRBV3-1 (or the pseudogene TRBV3-2), the J call TRBJ1-1, with 7 positions matching TRBD1. With 2 bases clipped from V and 0 bases from J, the junction kept 9 bases outside the gene matches. The CDR3 runs 17 residues. Per germline, CDR1 LGHDT and CDR2 YNNKEL (reference sequence). The CDR3 region is CASSQQGTGTVNTEAFF. In DNA, the CDR3 is TGTGCCAGCAGCCAACAAGGGACCGGGACAGTGAACACTGAAGCTTTCTTT.

V and J are TRBV19 and TRBJ2-6; D ambiguous. V lost 3 bases to trimming and J lost 0 bases, with 12 bases between them. The CDR3 covers 17 residues. CDR1 is LNHDA and CDR2 is SQIVND in the germline V gene (reference sequence). The DNA of the CDR3 is TGTGCCAGTAGTATCTTGGATTCGGGCTCTGGGGCCAACGTCCTGACTTTC. It translates to CASSILDSGSGANVLTF.

The rearrangement uses TRBV9 and TRBJ2-2; 7 bases match TRBD2. This CDR3 region has 12 residues. Trimming removed 7 bases from V and 3 bases from J; junction bases left unmatched: 0. The V gene's germline CDR1 is SGDLS and CDR2 YYNGEE. CDR3 nucleotides: TGTGCCAGCCGGGGGGACACCGGGGAGCTGTTTTTT. Residues: CASRGDTGELFF.

A single count supports this clone. This chain connects TRBV6-6 to TRBJ2-7, with D unresolved. With 0 bases removed from V and 4 bases from J, the gap between germline ends came to 4 bases. Germline loops: CDR1 MNHNY, CDR2 SVGAGI (reference sequence). The CDR3 is made up of 12 amino acids. DNA of the CDR3: TGTGCCAGCAGTTACTCGGAGTACGAGCAGTACTTC. It is translated as CASSYSEYEQYF.

The chain uses TRBV7-3 and TRBJ2-3; TRBD1 matches at 8 bases. V lost 8 bases to trimming and J lost 4 bases; unmatched junction nucleotides: 5. The germline CDR1 and CDR2 sequences are SGHTA and FQGTGA. The CDR3 consists of 13 residues. Written as DNA, the CDR3 is TGTGCCAGCCGGCAGGGGGCTTCAGATACGCAGTATTTT. It codes for CASRQGASDTQYF.

The gene calls are TRBV3-1 (or the pseudogene TRBV3-2) and TRBJ2-1, with D unresolved. This CDR3 spans 13 amino acids. Trimming stripped 0 bases from V and 6 bases from J, with 6 bases between. Germline V CDR1 and CDR2: LGHDT, YNNKEL (reference sequence). The CDR3 loop reads CASSQDHCNEQFF. Here the CDR3 DNA reads TGTGCCAGCAGCCAAGATCATTGCAATGAGCAGTTCTTC.

This clone was found once. This chain links TRBV6-5 with TRBJ1-1, with D hard to call. Germline CDR1 is MNHEY and CDR2 is SVGAGI. V gave up 8 bases and J gave up 4 bases, with 14 bases separating them. CDR3 length: 13 residues. The CDR3 region is CASRRERVTEAFF. The CDR3 region has the DNA TGTGCCAGCCGTCGGGAGAGGGTCACTGAAGCTTTCTTT.

CDR3 bases: TGCAGCGTTGAAGGTTTTGGTGTCGGAGCTAGCGGGCACAATGAGCAGTTCTTC. Translation: CSVEGFGVGASGHNEQFF. The genes are TRBV29-1 and TRBJ2-1; 8 positions match TRBD2. The CDR3 runs 18 residues. Germline CDR1 reads SQVTM; CDR2 reads ANQGSEA. Trimming removed 1 base from V and 5 bases from J; junction bases left unmatched: 16.

The chain couples TRBV5-5 to TRBJ2-7; TRBD2 matches at 7 bases. CDR1 is SGHKS, CDR2 YYEKEE, per germline (reference sequence). After removal of 4 bases from V and 4 bases from J, the junction contained 8 bases not matched to a gene. CDR3 length: 14 amino acids. As DNA, the CDR3 is TGTGCCAGCAGCCCCGCAGCGGGGTTATACGAGCAGTACTTC. As protein: CASSPAAGLYEQYF.